This T cell receptor (beta chain) was captured by sequencing in a study of Graves' ophthalmopathy and Graves' hyperthyroidism (dated by TCRdb to between 2017 and 2018). Some background on the complete study: Peripheral blood samples were taken at the time of initial diagnosis, before any treatment was given. To explore V-J signatures that separate ophthalmopathy from hyperthyroidism, a discovery set of about 98 patients was enrolled, consisting of about 43 with ophthalmopathy and roughly 59 with stable hyperthyroidism. To tell Graves' ophthalmopathy apart from Graves' hyperthyroidism, and to predict which patients would progress to ophthalmopathy, the study relied on TCR beta repertoire signatures. In over five hyperthyroidism patients, the T-cell repertoires found in thyroid tissue were compared with those found in blood. In total, some 130 blood samples were TCR-sequenced: 40 to 45 ophthalmopathy, approximately 75 hyperthyroidism and some 17 hyperthyroidism-to-ophthalmopathy patients. For independent validation, a separate cohort was made up of approximately 19 hyperthyroidism patients plus 17 patients who later progressed from hyperthyroidism to ophthalmopathy. After sampling, hyperthyroidism patients received methimazole starting at 30 mg daily, and ophthalmopathy patients received high-dose intravenous methylprednisolone. For training and testing, the roughly 97 patients in the discovery cohort were randomly divided in a 7:3 ratio.

TCR beta CDR3 regions were amplified from RNA transcripts for repertoire sequencing. The first round of RT-PCR was done with HTBI primers and the Qiagen OneStep RT-PCR kit, and was followed by a second round of multiplex PCR, then size selection and purification. Sequencing of the libraries was carried out on an Illumina HiSeq2000 in paired-end mode with 100 bp reads. In the source study's methods: Reads were processed with SOAPnuke, discarding reads with adapters, uncalled bases, mean Phred below 15, or no exact constant-primer or identifier match. High-quality paired reads were merged with COPE v1.2.5. Each unique nucleotide sequence was defined as a clonotype, and clonotypes were aligned to IMGT TRB V, D and J references with MiTCR v1.1. Analysis was restricted to V-J combinations with a frequency above 0.0001, which covered about 99% of repertoires. For each V-J combination, a TCR clonal expansion and chaos score was defined as F50 clonal expansion divided by the chaos observed in the TCRdist matrix. Features were reduced by Welch's t-statistics and random forest to approximately 13 V-J combinations, which fed a naive Bayes classifier. The Morisita-Horn index was used to measure how similar the thyroid and blood repertoires were. TCRdb trimmed public reads at Q25 via fastp, called clones via MiXCR and kept in-frame beta chains. Every distinct CDR3 protein forms one entry, paired with its most common genes and DNA. TCRdb assigned the V and J calls; the authors' analysis was not used. This sample has about 390,000 distinct CDR3 sequences in its table, and 15% of those were observed once. In total, the top ten clones hold roughly 7% of the sample.

This clonotype was observed many times. What antigen it recognizes has not been identified. It has no much larger one-base neighbor in the sample; base qualities were not kept. Points the paper makes about the study in general: Most expanded thyroid clonotypes with a frequency above 0.001 also appeared in blood, which suggests that blood repertoires may reflect the immune response in the thyroid. In validation, the model predicted ophthalmopathy progression with roughly 68% sensitivity and about 77% specificity; roughly eleven predicted patients were CT-confirmed with GO in a median of approximately six months. Sample size was not statistically predetermined, and group allocation was not concealed from the investigators. Ophthalmopathy was separated from stable hyperthyroidism by the 13-signature model with more than 85% sensitivity and about 83% specificity in cross-validation and with 80%/75% in the test set.

A patient counted as having stable hyperthyroidism if there was no progression to ophthalmopathy within 18 months of follow-up. Hyperthyroidism patients were newly diagnosed, with disease duration under 2 months, and aged 18 to 65 years. Patients were excluded if they had other autoimmune diseases, uncontrolled infections, pregnancy or lactation. Diagnosis was based on clinical symptoms, serum thyroxine, TRAb, thyroid ultrasound and orbital computed tomography. Ficoll-Paque density gradient centrifugation was used to isolate PBMCs from around 10 ml of fresh peripheral blood. Total RNA was extracted using Trizol reagent, and RNA quality was checked on an Agilent 2100 Bioanalyzer. Source material: peripheral blood. This sequence was found in a woman between 18 and 30 years old with stable Graves' hyperthyroidism. Donor details come from another sample of the same person, matched by shared clones.

Read as DNA, the sequence is TGTGCCAGCAGCAACGGGCGCACCGGGGAGCTGTTTTTT. Its protein reads: CASSNGRTGELFF. The chain joins TRBV7-6 to TRBJ2-2, with the identity of the D gene unclear. Looking up the germline V gene yields CDR1 SGHVS and CDR2 FNYEAQ. From the cysteine through the phenylalanine, the CDR3 covers 13 amino acids. The retained sequence is limited to the CDR3, 39 bases, with the frame set at the first base. The V end loses 5 bases and the J end loses 4 bases, and a stretch of 8 bases separates them.